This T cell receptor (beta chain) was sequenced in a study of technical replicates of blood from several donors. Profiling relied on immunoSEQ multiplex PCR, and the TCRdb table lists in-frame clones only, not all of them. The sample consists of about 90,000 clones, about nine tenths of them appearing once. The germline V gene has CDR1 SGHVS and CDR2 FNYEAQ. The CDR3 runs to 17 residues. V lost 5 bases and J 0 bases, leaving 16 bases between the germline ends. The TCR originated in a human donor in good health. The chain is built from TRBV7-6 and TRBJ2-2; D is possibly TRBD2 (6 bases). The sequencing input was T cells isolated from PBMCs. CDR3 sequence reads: CASSHALAATNTGELFF. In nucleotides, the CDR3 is TGTGCCAGCAGCCATGCGTTAGCGGCTACGAACACCGGGGAGCTGTTTTTT.